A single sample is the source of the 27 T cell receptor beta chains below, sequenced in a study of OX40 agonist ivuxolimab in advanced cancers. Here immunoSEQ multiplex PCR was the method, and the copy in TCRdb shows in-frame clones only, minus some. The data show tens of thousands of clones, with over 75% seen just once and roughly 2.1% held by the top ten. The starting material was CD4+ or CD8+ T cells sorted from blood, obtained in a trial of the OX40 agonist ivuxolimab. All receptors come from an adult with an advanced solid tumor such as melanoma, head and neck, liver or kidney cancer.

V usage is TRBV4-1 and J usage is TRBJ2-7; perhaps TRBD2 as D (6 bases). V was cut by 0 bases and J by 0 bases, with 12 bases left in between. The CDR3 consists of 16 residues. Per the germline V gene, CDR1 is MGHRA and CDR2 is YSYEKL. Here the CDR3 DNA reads TGCGCCAGCAGCCAAGATCAAGTGGGAGGCTCCTACGAGCAGTACTTC. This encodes CASSQDQVGGSYEQYF.

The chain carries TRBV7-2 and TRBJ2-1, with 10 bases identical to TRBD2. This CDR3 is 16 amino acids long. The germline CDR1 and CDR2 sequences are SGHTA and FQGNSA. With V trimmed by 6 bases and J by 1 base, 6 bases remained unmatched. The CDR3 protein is CASSISGRISYNEQFF. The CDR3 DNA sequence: TGTGCCAGCAGTATTAGCGGGAGGATTTCCTACAATGAGCAGTTCTTC. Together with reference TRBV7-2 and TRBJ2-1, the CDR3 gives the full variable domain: GAGVSQSPSNKVTEKGKDVELRCDPISGHTALYWYRQSLGQGLEFLIYFQGNSAPDKSGLPSDRFSAERTGGSVSTLTIQRTQQEDSAVYLCASSISGRISYNEQFFGPGTRLTVL.

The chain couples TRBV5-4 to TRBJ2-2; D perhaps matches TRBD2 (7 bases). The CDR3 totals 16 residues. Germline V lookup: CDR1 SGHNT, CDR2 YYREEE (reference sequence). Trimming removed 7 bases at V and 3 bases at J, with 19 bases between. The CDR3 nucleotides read TGTGCCAGCTCCACATGGGGGGGCGTCCACACCGGGGAGCTGTTTTTT. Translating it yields CASSTWGGVHTGELFF.

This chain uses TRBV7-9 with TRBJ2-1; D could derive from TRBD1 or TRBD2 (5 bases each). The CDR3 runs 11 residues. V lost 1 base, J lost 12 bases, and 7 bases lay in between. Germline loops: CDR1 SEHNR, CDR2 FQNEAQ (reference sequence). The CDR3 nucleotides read TGTGCCAGCAGCTTAGTCGGGGCGCAGTTCTTC. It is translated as CASSLVGAQFF.

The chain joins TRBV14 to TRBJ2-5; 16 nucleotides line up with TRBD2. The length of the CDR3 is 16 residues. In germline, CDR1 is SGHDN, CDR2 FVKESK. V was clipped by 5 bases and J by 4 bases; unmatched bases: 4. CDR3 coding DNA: TGTGCCAGCAGCAAAGGGACTAGCGGGAGGGTAGAGACCCAGTACTTC. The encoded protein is CASSKGTSGRVETQYF.

The CDR3 is CASGLVLLASGELFF. The CDR3 nucleotides are TGTGCTAGTGGTTTGGTCTTGCTGGCTTCCGGGGAGCTGTTTTTT. This rearrangement joins TRBV12-5 to TRBJ2-2; D not certain. Germline V gene sequence: CDR1 LGHNT, CDR2 FRNRAP. The CDR3 has 15 residues. Trimming cost V 0 bases and J 6 bases, with 11 bases left between them. The variable domain in full, completed from reference TRBV12-5 and TRBJ2-2, reads DARVTQTPRHKVTEMGQEVTMRCQPILGHNTVFWYRQTMMQGLELLAYFRNRAPLDDSGMPKDRFSAEMPDATLATLKIQPSEPRDSAVYFCASGLVLLASGELFFGEGSRLTVL.

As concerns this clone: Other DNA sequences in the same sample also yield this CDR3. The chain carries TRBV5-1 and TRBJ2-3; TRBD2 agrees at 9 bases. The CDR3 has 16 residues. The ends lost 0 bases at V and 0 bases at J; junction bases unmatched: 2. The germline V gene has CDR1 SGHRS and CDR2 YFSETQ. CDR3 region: CASSLGTSVSTDTQYF. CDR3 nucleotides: TGCGCCAGCAGCTTGGGGACTAGCGTCAGCACAGATACGCAGTATTTT.

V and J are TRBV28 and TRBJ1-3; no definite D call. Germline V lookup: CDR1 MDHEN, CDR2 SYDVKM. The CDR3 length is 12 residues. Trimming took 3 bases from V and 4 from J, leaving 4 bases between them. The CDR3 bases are TGTGCCAGCAGTTTTATGGGAAACACCATATATTTT. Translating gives CASSFMGNTIYF. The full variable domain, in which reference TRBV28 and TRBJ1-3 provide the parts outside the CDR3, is DVKVTQSSRYLVKRTGEKVFLECVQDMDHENMFWYRQDPGLGLRLIYFSYDVKMKEKGDIPEGYSVSREKKERFSLILESASTNQTSMYLCASSFMGNTIYFGEGSWLTVV.

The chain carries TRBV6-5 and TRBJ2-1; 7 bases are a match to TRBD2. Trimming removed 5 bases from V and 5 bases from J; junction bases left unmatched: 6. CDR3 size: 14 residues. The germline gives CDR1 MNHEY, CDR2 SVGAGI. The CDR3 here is CASSEASGDNEQFF. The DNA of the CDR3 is TGTGCCAGCAGTGAGGCTAGCGGAGACAATGAGCAGTTCTTC.

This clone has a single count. The chain's CDR3 is CASSLQTRLAEQFF. CDR3 nucleotide sequence: TGCGCCAGCAGCTTACAGACTAGATTGGCTGAGCAGTTCTTC. The chain links TRBV5-1 to TRBJ2-1, with a weak D call TRBD2 (6 bases). The germline CDR1 and CDR2 sequences are SGHRS and YFSETQ. The V gene lost 2 bases and the J gene lost 9 bases, with 15 bases spanning the gap. This CDR3 is built from 14 residues.

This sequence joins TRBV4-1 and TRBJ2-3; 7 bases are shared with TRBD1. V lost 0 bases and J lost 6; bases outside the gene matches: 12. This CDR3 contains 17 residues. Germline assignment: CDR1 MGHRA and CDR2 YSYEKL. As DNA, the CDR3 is TGCGCCAGCAGCCAAGATGGTAGGGGGCTATCCGAGGATACGCAGTATTTT. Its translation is CASSQDGRGLSEDTQYF.

The CDR3 bases are TGTGCCAGCAGCTTAGAACTACTAGCTGTCAAAAACATTCAGTACTTC. Protein sequence: CASSLELLAVKNIQYF. The V call is TRBV7-2, the J call TRBJ2-4; D might be TRBD2 (6 bases). Germline CDR1 and CDR2: SGHTA and FQGNSA. The germline V and J ends were trimmed by 1 base and 3 bases, with 13 bases remaining between them. The CDR3 consists of 16 residues.

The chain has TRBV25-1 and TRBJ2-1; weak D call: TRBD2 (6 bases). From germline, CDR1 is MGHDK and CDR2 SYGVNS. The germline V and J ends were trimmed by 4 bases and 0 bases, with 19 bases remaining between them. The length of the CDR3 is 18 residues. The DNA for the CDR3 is TGTGCCAGCAGTGGACTCGGAGGGAGAAGGAGCTCCTACAATGAGCAGTTCTTC. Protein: CASSGLGGRRSSYNEQFF.

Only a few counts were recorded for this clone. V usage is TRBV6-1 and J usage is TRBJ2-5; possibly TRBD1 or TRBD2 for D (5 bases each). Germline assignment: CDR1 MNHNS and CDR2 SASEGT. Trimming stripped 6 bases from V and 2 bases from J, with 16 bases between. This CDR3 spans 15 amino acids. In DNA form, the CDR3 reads TGTGCCAGCAGGCCGGGGCCGGGGCCTCAAGAGACCCAGTACTTC. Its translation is CASRPGPGPQETQYF.

CDR3 coding DNA: TGTGCCAGCAGCTTCCGGACAGGGAACACCATATATTTT. Residues: CASSFRTGNTIYF. This chain joins TRBV5-6 and TRBJ1-3, with 8 nucleotides matching TRBD1. Germline lookup yields CDR1 SGHDT and CDR2 YYEEEE. CDR3 length: 13 amino acids. With V trimmed by 2 bases and J by 7 bases, 2 bases remained unmatched.

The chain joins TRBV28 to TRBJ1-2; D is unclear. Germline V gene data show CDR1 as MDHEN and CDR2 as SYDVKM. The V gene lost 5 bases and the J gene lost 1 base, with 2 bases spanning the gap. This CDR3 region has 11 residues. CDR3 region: CASSRNYGYTF. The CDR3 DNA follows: TGTGCCAGCAGTCGTAACTATGGCTACACCTTC.

The CDR3 DNA follows: TGCGCCAGCAGCCCGCCGGCAGGGGGCACCGGGGAGCTGTTTTTT. Translation: CASSPPAGGTGELFF. V is TRBV5-1 and J is TRBJ2-2; 7 nucleotides agree with TRBD1. V lost 4 bases to trimming and J lost 4 bases; unmatched junction nucleotides: 7. Germline CDR1 reads SGHRS; CDR2 reads YFSETQ. The CDR3 sequence is 15 residues long.

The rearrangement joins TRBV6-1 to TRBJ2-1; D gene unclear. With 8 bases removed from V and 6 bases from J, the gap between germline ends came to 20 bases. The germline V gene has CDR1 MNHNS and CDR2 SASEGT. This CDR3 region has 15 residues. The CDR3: CASCLGISRTNEQFF. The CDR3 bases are TGTGCCAGCTGCCTAGGGATTTCGCGGACCAATGAGCAGTTCTTC.

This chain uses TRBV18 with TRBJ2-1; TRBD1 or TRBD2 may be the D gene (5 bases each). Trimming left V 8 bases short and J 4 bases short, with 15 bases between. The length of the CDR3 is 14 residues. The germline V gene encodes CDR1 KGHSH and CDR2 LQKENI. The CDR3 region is CASTGTAQYNEQFF. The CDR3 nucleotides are TGTGCCAGCACTGGGACGGCACAGTACAATGAGCAGTTCTTC.

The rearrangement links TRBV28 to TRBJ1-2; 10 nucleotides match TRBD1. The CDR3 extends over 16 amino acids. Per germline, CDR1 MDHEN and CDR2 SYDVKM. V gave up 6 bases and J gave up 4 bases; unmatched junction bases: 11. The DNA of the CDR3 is TGTGCCAGCAGCTCCCCCGGGACAGGGGTTTCCTATGGCTACACCTTC. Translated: CASSSPGTGVSYGYTF.

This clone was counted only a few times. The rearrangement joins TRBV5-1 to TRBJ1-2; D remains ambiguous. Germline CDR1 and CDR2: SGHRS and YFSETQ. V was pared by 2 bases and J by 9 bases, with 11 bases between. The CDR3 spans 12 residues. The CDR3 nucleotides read TGCGCCAGCAGCTTAGACCTTTTTAGCTACACCTTC. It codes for CASSLDLFSYTF.

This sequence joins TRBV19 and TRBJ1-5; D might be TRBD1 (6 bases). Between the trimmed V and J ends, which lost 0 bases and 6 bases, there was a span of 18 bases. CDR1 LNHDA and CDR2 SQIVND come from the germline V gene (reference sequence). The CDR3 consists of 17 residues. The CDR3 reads CASSIDLTGAFGQPQHF. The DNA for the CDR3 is TGTGCCAGTAGTATAGATCTGACGGGGGCGTTTGGTCAGCCCCAGCATTTT.

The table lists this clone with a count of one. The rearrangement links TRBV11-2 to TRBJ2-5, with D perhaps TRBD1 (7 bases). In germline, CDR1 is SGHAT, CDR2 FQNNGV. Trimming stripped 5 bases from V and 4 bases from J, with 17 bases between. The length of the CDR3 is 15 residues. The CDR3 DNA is TGTGCCAGCAGCGCCCAGGGGGGTTCGCGAGAGACCCAGTACTTC. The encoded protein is CASSAQGGSRETQYF. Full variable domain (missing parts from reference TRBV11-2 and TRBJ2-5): EAGVAQSPRYKIIEKRQSVAFWCNPISGHATLYWYQQILGQGPKLLIQFQNNGVVDDSQLPKDRFSAERLKGVDSTLKIQPAKLEDSAVYLCASSAQGGSRETQYFGPGTRLLVL.

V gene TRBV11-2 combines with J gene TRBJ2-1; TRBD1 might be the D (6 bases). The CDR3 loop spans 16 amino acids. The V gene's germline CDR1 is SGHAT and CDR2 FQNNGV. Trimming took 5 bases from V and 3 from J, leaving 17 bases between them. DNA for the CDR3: TGTGCCAGCAGCCCTACCACTAGGGGGATCTACAATGAGCAGTTCTTC. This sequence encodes CASSPTTRGIYNEQFF.

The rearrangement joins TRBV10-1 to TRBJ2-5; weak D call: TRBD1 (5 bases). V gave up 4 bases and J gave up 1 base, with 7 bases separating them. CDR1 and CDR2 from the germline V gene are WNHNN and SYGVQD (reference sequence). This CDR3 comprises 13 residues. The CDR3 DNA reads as TGCGCCAGCAGTGGACAGATCCAAGAGACCCAGTACTTC. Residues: CASSGQIQETQYF.

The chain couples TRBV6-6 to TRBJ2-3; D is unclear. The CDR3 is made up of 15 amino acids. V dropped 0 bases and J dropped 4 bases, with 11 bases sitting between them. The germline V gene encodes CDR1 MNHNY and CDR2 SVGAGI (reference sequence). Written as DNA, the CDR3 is TGTGCCAGCAGTTACTCGAAGGTCTACTCAGATACGCAGTATTTT. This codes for CASSYSKVYSDTQYF.

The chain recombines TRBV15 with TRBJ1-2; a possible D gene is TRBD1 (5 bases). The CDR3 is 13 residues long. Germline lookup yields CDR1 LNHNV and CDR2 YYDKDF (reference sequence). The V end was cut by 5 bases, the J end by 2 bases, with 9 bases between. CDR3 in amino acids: CATSPGQNYGYTF. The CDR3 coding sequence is TGTGCCACCAGCCCCGGACAAAACTATGGCTACACCTTC.